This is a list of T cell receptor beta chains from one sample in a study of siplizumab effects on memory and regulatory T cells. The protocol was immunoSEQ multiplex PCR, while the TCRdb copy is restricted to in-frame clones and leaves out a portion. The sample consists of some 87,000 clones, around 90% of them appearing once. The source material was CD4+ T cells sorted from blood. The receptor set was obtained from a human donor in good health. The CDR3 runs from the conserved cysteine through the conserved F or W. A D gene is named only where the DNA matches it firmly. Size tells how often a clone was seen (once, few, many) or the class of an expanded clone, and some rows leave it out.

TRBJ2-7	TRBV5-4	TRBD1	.	CASSLAGTVYEQYF	TGTGCCAGCAGCTTGGCCGGGACAGTCTACGAGCAGTACTTC
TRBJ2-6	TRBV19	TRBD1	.	CASSQGATNVLTF	TGTGCCAGTAGCCAGGGGGCGACCAACGTCCTGACTTTC
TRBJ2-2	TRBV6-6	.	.	CASSYGLASPPGELFF	TGTGCCAGCAGTTACGGGCTAGCGAGTCCCCCCGGGGAGCTGTTTTTT
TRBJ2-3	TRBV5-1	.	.	CASSLMRGGPTDTQYF	TGCGCCAGCAGCTTGATGAGGGGGGGTCCCACAGATACGCAGTATTTT
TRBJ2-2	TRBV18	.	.	CASSGKEGLTNTGELFF	TGTGCCAGCTCAGGGAAGGAGGGGCTTACCAACACCGGGGAGCTGTTTTTT
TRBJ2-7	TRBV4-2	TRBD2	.	CASSLAGTSGREQYF	TGTGCCAGCAGCTTGGCGGGGACTAGCGGGAGGGAGCAGTACTTC
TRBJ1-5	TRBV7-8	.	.	CASSLDRSNQPQHF	TGTGCCAGCAGCTTAGACAGAAGCAATCAGCCCCAGCATTTT
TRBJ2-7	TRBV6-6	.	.	CASSYQGYEQYF	TGTGCCAGCAGTTACCAGGGCTACGAGCAGTACTTC
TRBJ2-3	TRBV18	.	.	CASSRQGLPQYF	TGTGCCAGCTCACGCCAAGGTCTCCCTCAGTATTTT
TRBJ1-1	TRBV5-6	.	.	CASSFYRAMNTEAFF	TGTGCCAGCAGCTTTTACAGGGCGATGAACACTGAAGCTTTCTTT
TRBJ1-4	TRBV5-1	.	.	CASSQVGVSTNEKLFF	TGCGCCAGCAGCCAAGTCGGGGTATCGACTAATGAAAAACTGTTTTTT
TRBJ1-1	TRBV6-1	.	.	CASSFLFGNAEAFF	TGTGCCAGCAGTTTCCTTTTTGGGAACGCTGAAGCTTTCTTT
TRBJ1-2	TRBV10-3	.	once	CASESPTFNYGYTF	TGTGCCTCCGAGAGCCCGACATTCAACTATGGCTACACCTTC
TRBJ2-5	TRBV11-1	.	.	CASSLVWGETQYF	TGTGCCAGCAGCTTAGTATGGGGGGAGACCCAGTACTTC
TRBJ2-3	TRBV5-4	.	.	CASSLSGFRGTQYF	TGTGCCAGCAGCTTGTCGGGATTTCGCGGTACGCAGTATTTT
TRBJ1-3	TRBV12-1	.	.	CASSSKGQRGGNTIYF	TGTGCCAGCAGCTCCAAAGGACAACGGGGGGGAAACACCATATATTTT
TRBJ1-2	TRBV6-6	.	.	CASVGVGYGYTF	TGTGCCAGCGTCGGGGTAGGCTATGGCTACACCTTC
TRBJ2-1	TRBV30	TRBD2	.	CAWSVRGGRALDEQFF	TGTGCCTGGAGTGTACGAGGTGGGAGGGCCCTCGATGAGCAGTTCTTC
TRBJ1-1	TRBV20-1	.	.	CSASSNTEAFF	TGCAGTGCTAGTTCGAACACTGAAGCTTTCTTT
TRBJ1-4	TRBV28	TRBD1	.	CASSSLDRRKLFF	TGTGCCAGCAGTTCCTTGGACAGGCGGAAACTGTTTTTT
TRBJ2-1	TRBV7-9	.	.	CASSLGRVHEQFF	TGTGCCAGCAGCCTGGGACGGGTCCATGAGCAGTTCTTC
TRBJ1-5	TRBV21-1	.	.	CASDVSRARGGDQPQHF	TGTGCCAGCGACGTATCAAGAGCCAGGGGGGGGGATCAGCCCCAGCATTTT
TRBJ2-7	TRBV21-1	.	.	CASSPGTSGSSYEQYF	TGTGCCAGCAGCCCCGGGACTAGCGGGAGCTCCTACGAGCAGTACTTC
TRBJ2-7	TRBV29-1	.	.	CSVWDGSSYEQYF	TGCAGCGTTTGGGACGGAAGCTCCTACGAGCAGTACTTC
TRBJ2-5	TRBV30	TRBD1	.	CAWSLGQGAEETQYF	TGTGCCTGGAGTTTGGGACAGGGGGCTGAAGAGACCCAGTACTTC
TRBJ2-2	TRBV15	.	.	CATSRDNRGTGELFF	TGTGCCACCAGCAGAGATAACAGAGGCACCGGGGAGCTGTTTTTT
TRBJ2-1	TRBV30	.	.	CAWSQGLGNEQFF	TGTGCCTGGAGTCAAGGGCTGGGCAATGAGCAGTTCTTC
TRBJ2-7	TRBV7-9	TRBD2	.	CASSPRLAKSYEQYF	TGTGCCAGCAGCCCTAGACTAGCGAAATCCTACGAGCAGTACTTC
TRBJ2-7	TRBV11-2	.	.	CASSGAVSEQYF	TGTGCCAGCAGCGGGGCGGTATCCGAGCAGTACTTC
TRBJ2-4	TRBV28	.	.	CASSPPLRLAKNIQYF	TGTGCCAGCAGTCCCCCCCTTAGGCTAGCCAAAAACATTCAGTACTTC